These 13 T cell receptor beta chains originate from one sample sequenced in a study of cytomegalovirus exposure and HLA in healthy donors. The PCR employed 60 Vbeta primers together with 13 Jbeta primers. The method was immunoSEQ multiplex PCR; TCRdb's version includes in-frame clones alone and lacks a portion of them. The top ten clones hold under 0.4% of a sample with about 180,000 clones, 80% to 85% of them seen once. The specimen sequenced was PBMCs. Every receptor here comes from a boy younger than 10 in good health and CMV-seronegative.

The rearrangement uses TRBV6-5 and TRBJ1-3; 7 bases align to TRBD1. The V gene's germline CDR1 is MNHEY and CDR2 SVGAGI. J gave up 0 bases and V 5 bases, and 4 bases lay outside the gene matches. The length of the CDR3 is 15 residues. The CDR3: CASSARDSSGNTIYF. As DNA, the CDR3 is TGTGCCAGCAGTGCCCGGGACAGCTCTGGAAACACCATATATTTT.

The chain joins TRBV2 to TRBJ1-1; maybe TRBD1 (6 bases). Looked up from germline, CDR1 is SNHLY and CDR2 is FYNNEI. Trimming left V 7 bases short and J 1 base short, with 16 bases between. The CDR3 consists of 15 residues. The CDR3: CASKGWGQPNTEAFF. The CDR3 region has the DNA TGTGCCAGCAAGGGGTGGGGACAACCGAACACTGAAGCTTTCTTT.

The rearrangement joins TRBV5-1 to TRBJ1-3; D is unresolved. The CDR3 is made up of 17 amino acids. Trimming stripped 4 bases from V and 0 bases from J, with 17 bases between. CDR1 and CDR2 (germline): SGHRS, YFSETQ. The DNA of the CDR3 is TGCGCCAGCAGCCCGTCTAGAGGCTCTGGCTCTGGAAACACCATATATTTT. Residues: CASSPSRGSGSGNTIYF.

This clone has more than one count but fewer than ten. The CDR3 is CAWSASLGTWSFSGGGYEQFF. In DNA, the CDR3 is TGTGCCTGGAGTGCTTCCCTCGGGACATGGTCGTTTAGCGGGGGGGGGTATGAGCAGTTCTTC. The chain links TRBV30 to TRBJ2-1; 11 bases are shared with TRBD2. The V segment lost 1 base and the J segment 8 bases; nucleotides outside the gene matches: 25. Germline V gene sequence: CDR1 GTSNPN, CDR2 SVGIG (reference sequence). This CDR3 has 21 residues.

This clone came up a few times. This chain connects TRBV10-1 to TRBJ2-1; D is unresolved. Germline CDR1 reads WNHNN; CDR2 reads SYGVQD (reference sequence). V lost 3 bases and J 4 bases, leaving 7 bases between the germline ends. The CDR3 totals 13 residues. This CDR3 reads CASSEQRYNEQFF. The CDR3 DNA sequence: TGCGCCAGCAGTGAACAAAGATACAATGAGCAGTTCTTC.

The chain links TRBV9 to TRBJ2-7; TRBD2 aligns across 7 bases. The junction had 7 bases not matched to a gene; V was cut back by 0 bases and J by 4 bases. The CDR3 contains 15 residues. Per germline, CDR1 SGDLS and CDR2 YYNGEE. Here the CDR3 reads CASSVGAAGGYEQYF. CDR3 bases: TGTGCCAGCAGCGTAGGAGCGGCCGGGGGGTACGAGCAGTACTTC. The full variable domain, rest sourced from reference TRBV9 and TRBJ2-7, is DSGVTQTPKHLITATGQRVTLRCSPRSGDLSVYWYQQSLDQGLQFLIQYYNGEERAKGNILERFSAQQFPDLHSELNLSSLELGDSALYFCASSVGAAGGYEQYFGPGTRLTVT.

This clone appeared a few times. The CDR3 DNA is TGTGCCAGCAGCGCCTACAGGGATCCCACCGGGGAGCTGTTTTTT. Amino acids: CASSAYRDPTGELFF. This chain uses TRBV5-6 with TRBJ2-2; TRBD1 might be the D (6 bases). Germline CDR1 is SGHDT and CDR2 is YYEEEE. Trimming pared 4 bases from V and 4 bases from J, leaving 14 bases between. This CDR3 comprises 15 residues.

This clone was observed a few times. The chain uses TRBV4-1 and TRBJ2-7; tentatively, D is TRBD2 (5 bases). Germline values: CDR1 MGHRA, CDR2 YSYEKL. This CDR3 has 14 amino acids. V was pared by 1 base and J by 3 bases, with 10 bases between. The CDR3 loop is CASSQVNDYYEQYF. In nucleotides, the CDR3 is TGCGCCAGCAGCCAAGTGAATGACTACTACGAGCAGTACTTC.

The CDR3 nucleotides read TGTGCCATCAGTGAGTCGACTCCCCTCACAGGGCTGAACACTGAAGCTTTCTTT. The encoded protein is CAISESTPLTGLNTEAFF. The chain employs TRBV10-3 and TRBJ1-1; D might be TRBD1 (6 bases). This CDR3 spans 18 amino acids. Germline values: CDR1 ENHRY, CDR2 SYGVKD. V dropped 0 bases and J dropped 0 bases, with 17 bases sitting between them.

The chain links TRBV5-5 to TRBJ2-3; no clear D. Germline CDR1 reads SGHKS; CDR2 reads YYEKEE (reference sequence). This CDR3 spans 15 amino acids. Between the trimmed V and J ends, which lost 2 bases and 4 bases, there was a span of 14 bases. The CDR3 coding sequence is TGTGCCAGCAGCTTTAGGAGCGCCTTAGCAGATACGCAGTATTTT. Its protein product is CASSFRSALADTQYF.

As concerns this clone: At one of its ends the junction is not consistent with the germline gene, which may arise from a read error. The chain couples TRBV6-5 to TRBJ2-5; D might be TRBD1 (6 bases). Germline lookup yields CDR1 MNHEY and CDR2 SVGAGI. This CDR3 is 13 amino acids long. The CDR3 loop reads CASRPLGHRRPDF. As DNA, the CDR3 is TGTGCCAGCAGACCCCTGGGACATCGCCGTCCCGACTTC.

The rearrangement links TRBV19 to TRBJ1-2; D is perhaps TRBD1 (6 bases). The ends were cut back, 3 bases at V and 2 bases at J, with 13 bases in the middle. CDR1 LNHDA and CDR2 SQIVND come from the germline V gene (reference sequence). The CDR3 totals 15 residues. CDR3 DNA: TGTGCCAGTAGTATGGCACAGGGCTTGAACTATGGCTACACCTTC. Protein: CASSMAQGLNYGYTF.

J is TRBJ2-1 and V is TRBV29-1; D possibly corresponds to TRBD2 (6 bases). Germline values: CDR1 SQVTM, CDR2 ANQGSEA. The CDR3 is 15 residues long. V was pared by 4 bases and J by 3 bases, with 16 bases between. The CDR3, as DNA: TGCAGCGTTGTGGGATCGGGGACTCTCTACAATGAGCAGTTCTTC. It is translated as CSVVGSGTLYNEQFF.